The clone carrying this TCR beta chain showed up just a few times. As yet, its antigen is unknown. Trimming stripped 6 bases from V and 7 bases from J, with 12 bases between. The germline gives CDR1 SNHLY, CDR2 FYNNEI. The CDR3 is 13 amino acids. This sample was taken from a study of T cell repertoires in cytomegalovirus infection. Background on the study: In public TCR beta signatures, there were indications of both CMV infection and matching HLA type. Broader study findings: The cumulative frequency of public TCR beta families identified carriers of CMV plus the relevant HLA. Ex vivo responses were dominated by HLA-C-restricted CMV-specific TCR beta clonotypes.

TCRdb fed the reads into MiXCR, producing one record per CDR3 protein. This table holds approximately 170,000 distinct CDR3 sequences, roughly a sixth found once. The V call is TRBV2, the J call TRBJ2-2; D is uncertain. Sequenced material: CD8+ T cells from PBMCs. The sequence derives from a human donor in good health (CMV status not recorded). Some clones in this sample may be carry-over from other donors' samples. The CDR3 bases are TGTGCCAGCAGCTGGACGGGTAGCGGGGAGCTGTTTTTT. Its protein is CASSWTGSGELFF.